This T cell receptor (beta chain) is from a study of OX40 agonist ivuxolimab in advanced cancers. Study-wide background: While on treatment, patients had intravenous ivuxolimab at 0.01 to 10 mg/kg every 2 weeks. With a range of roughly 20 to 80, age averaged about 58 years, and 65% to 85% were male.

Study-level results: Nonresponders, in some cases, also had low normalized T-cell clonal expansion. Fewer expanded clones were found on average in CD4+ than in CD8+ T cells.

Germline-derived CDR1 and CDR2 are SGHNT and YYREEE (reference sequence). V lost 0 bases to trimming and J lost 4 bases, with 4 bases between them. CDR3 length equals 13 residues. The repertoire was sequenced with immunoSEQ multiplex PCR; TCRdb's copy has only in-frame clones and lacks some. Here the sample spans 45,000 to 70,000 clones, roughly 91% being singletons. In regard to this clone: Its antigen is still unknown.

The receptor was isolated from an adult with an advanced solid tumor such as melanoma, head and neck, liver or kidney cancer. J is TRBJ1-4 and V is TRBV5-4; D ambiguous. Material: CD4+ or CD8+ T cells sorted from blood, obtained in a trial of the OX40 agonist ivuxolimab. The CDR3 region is CASSLAVNEKLFF. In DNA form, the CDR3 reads TGTGCCAGCAGCTTGGCAGTTAATGAAAAACTGTTTTTT.